A single sample gave rise to the 10 T cell receptor beta chains below, sequenced in a study of naive and memory T cell subsets. TCR cDNA received a 3' ligated oligonucleotide that carried a UMI. Four PCR rounds used nested alpha and beta constant region primers plus the SP2 primer. TCRdb ran MiXCR on the 5' RACE reads and lists one entry per CDR3 protein. The sample lists 45,000 to 55,000 distinct CDR3 sequences; approximately 4.8% were seen once. The receptors here all came from a female donor in good health.

In this sample, this clonotype turned up many times. The rearrangement links TRBV6-4 to TRBJ2-7; 8 bases agree with TRBD1. After removal of 11 bases from V and 5 bases from J, the junction contained 17 bases not matched to a gene. The CDR3 covers 15 residues. Germline-derived CDR1 and CDR2 are MRHNA and SNTAGT. The CDR3 here is CAGSLTGVRSDEQYF. The DNA for the CDR3 is TGTGCCGGATCCTTGACAGGGGTTAGGTCGGACGAGCAGTACTTC.

This clonotype showed up many times. This rearrangement joins TRBV21-1 to TRBJ2-6. TRBV21-1 is marked as a pseudogene. This CDR3 contains 14 residues. The CDR3 reads CARGRFSGANVLTF. The CDR3 DNA reads TGTGCCAGAGGCAGATTCTCTGGGGCCAACGTCCTGACTTTC.

This clonotype was seen many times. The chain links TRBV13 to TRBJ2-3; a possible D gene is TRBD1 (5 bases). Per the germline V gene, CDR1 is PRHDT and CDR2 is FYEKMQ (reference sequence). Trimming left V 5 bases short and J 9 bases short, with 12 bases between. The CDR3 consists of 12 residues. CDR3: CASSPPRGTQYF. CDR3 nucleotide sequence: TGTGCCAGCAGCCCCCCAAGGGGCACGCAGTATTTT.

This clonotype was picked up many times. The chain recombines TRBV5-1 with TRBJ2-1, with 10 positions matching TRBD2. V shed 4 bases and J 0 bases; nucleotides not matched to a gene: 10. Germline CDR1 is SGHRS and CDR2 is YFSETQ. The CDR3 spans 18 residues. CDR3: CASSARLAGMSSYNEQFF. In DNA form, the CDR3 reads TGCGCCAGCAGCGCCCGACTAGCGGGCATGAGCTCCTACAATGAGCAGTTCTTC. The complete variable domain, with remaining parts taken from reference TRBV5-1 and TRBJ2-1, reads KAGVTQTPRYLIKTRGQQVTLSCSPISGHRSVSWYQQTPGQGLQFLFEYFSETQRNKGNFPGRFSGRQFSNSRSEMNVSTLELGDSALYLCASSARLAGMSSYNEQFFGPGTRLTVL.

This clonotype has ten or more counts. The V and J genes are TRBV29-1 and TRBJ1-1, with D possibly being TRBD1 (5 bases). The CDR3 consists of 13 residues. V dropped 7 bases and J dropped 1 base, with 13 bases sitting between them. Germline CDR1 and CDR2: SQVTM and ANQGSEA. CDR3 DNA: TGCAGCGCGAAACAGGTGCCGAACACTGAAGCTTTCTTT. It translates to CSAKQVPNTEAFF.

In this sample, this clonotype turned up many times. The chain uses TRBV27 and TRBJ1-2; 9 bases align to TRBD1. Germline trimming cut 9 bases from V and 2 bases from J; bases unmatched to any gene: 19. Germline V gene sequence: CDR1 MNHEY, CDR2 SMNVEV (reference sequence). The CDR3 consists of 18 residues. The CDR3 region is CASPPFWDRAENNYGYTF. Written as DNA, the CDR3 is TGTGCCAGTCCGCCCTTTTGGGACAGGGCCGAAAACAACTATGGCTACACCTTC.

The rearrangement uses TRBV5-1 and TRBJ2-3, with TRBD2 matching over 7 bases. V gave up 3 bases and J gave up 1 base; unmatched junction bases: 8. This CDR3 is 16 amino acids long. Germline V gene sequence: CDR1 SGHRS, CDR2 YFSETQ. The CDR3 here is CASSSGGGMGTDTQYF. CDR3 in DNA: TGCGCCAGCAGCTCCGGCGGGGGAATGGGCACAGATACGCAGTATTTT. Based on the CDR3 plus reference TRBV5-1 and TRBJ2-3, the full variable domain is KAGVTQTPRYLIKTRGQQVTLSCSPISGHRSVSWYQQTPGQGLQFLFEYFSETQRNKGNFPGRFSGRQFSNSRSEMNVSTLELGDSALYLCASSSGGGMGTDTQYFGPGTRLTVL.

The table lists this clonotype with many counts. J is TRBJ2-1 and V is TRBV6-5; D is unresolved. V was trimmed by 0 bases and J by 5 bases, leaving 5 bases between them. The CDR3 covers 13 residues. Germline V lookup: CDR1 MNHEY, CDR2 SVGAGI. Written as DNA, the CDR3 is TGTGCCAGCAGTTACTCCGGCGACAATGAGCAGTTCTTC. This sequence encodes CASSYSGDNEQFF.

This clonotype was detected many times. The genes are TRBV5-6 and TRBJ1-5; no firm D call. Germline CDR1 SGHDT, CDR2 YYEEEE. The CDR3 loop spans 14 amino acids. Trimming took 7 bases from V and 5 from J, leaving 16 bases between them. The CDR3 protein is CASSSKARHQPQHF. Here the CDR3 DNA reads TGTGCCAGCTCGTCAAAGGCTAGACATCAGCCCCAGCATTTT. The full variable domain, with the rest looked up from reference TRBV5-6 and TRBJ1-5, is DAGVTQSPTHLIKTRGQQVTLRCSPKSGHDTVSWYQQALGQGPQFIFQYYEEEERQRGNFPDRFSGHQFPNYSSELNVNALLLGDSALYLCASSSKARHQPQHFGDGTRLSIL.

The sample holds many counts of this clonotype. This chain connects TRBV18 to TRBJ2-1; possibly TRBD1 for D (6 bases). Deletions cut 3 bases from V and 4 bases from J, with 16 bases between. Germline values: CDR1 KGHSH, CDR2 LQKENI. CDR3 length: 16 residues. CDR3 coding DNA: TGTGCCAGCTCACCCCTCGGACAGCGGTCATACAATGAGCAGTTCTTC. It yields the protein CASSPLGQRSYNEQFF.